Included here is one TCR beta chain sequence, with context. This clone was picked up a small number of times. Its antigen has not been determined. There are no base qualities to consult, and no much larger clone falls within one base. The sample belongs to a study of cytomegalovirus exposure and HLA in healthy donors (dated by TCRdb to 2015 to 2018). With respect to the entire study: According to an earlier analysis of around 600 of the donors, roughly 180 million T cells yielded roughly 100 million unique TCR beta sequences and more than 250 Gb of sequence data. Roughly 290 gigabases of sequencing data and 70 million to 100 million unique TCR sequences made up an early release that covered some 640 HLA-typed donors. Of the roughly 400 genotyped donors, approximately 81% were placed in the genetic ancestry cluster associated with self-reported Caucasian donors. The aim of the study was to test whether cataloging public T cell receptors could identify signatures of past pathogen exposure. The T cell repertoires of some 700 subjects were profiled by immunosequencing and related to cytomegalovirus serostatus. Besides the first cohort of around 700 subjects, a separate validation cohort made up of over 95 different subjects was used. To predict cytomegalovirus infection status, the study combined high-throughput TCR immunosequencing, statistical association of individual TCRs with disease status, and machine learning. A later analysis re-analyzed previously published TCR beta repertoires from 660 or so donors and added high-resolution HLA genotyping to study TCR occurrence patterns. Rather than drawing on any new phenotypic data, the later analysis identified candidate immune exposures from TCR beta sequences and the way those sequences occurred across donors. An earlier analysis of approximately 580 of the donors used high-throughput TCR beta sequencing to judge whether each TCR beta V gene segment behaved as functional or pseudogenic. Alongside the repertoire data, information on donor age, sex, ethnicity and CMV serostatus was compiled. A later genetic analysis took genome-wide SNP genotypes for about 55% of the 666 donors and used that subset as a discovery cohort. Every repertoire in the discovery cohort had been generated on one and the same sequencing platform. Both class I and class II loci were covered by HLA typing, at four-digit resolution. The number of typed donors differed by locus: roughly 620-640 for A, B, C, DRB1 and DQB1; about 520 for DQA1; approximately 600 for DPA1; and some 470 for DPB1. Four to six DR-DQ haplotypes were handled as single units for association and clustering, since linkage in the cohort was strong. On average, roughly 240,000 unique TCR beta nucleotide sequences were sequenced per donor among 300 to 500 genotyped donors of the cohort, with around 19% of those sequences being non-productive. The full study reports these points: A further reported finding was that TCR beta sequences accurately predicted the HLA-A and HLA-B alleles for most subjects in the first cohort. A later genetic analysis reported fewer N-insertions in productive TCRs among donors in an Asian-associated ancestry cluster than the roughly 620-donor mean. Broadly in line with IMGT annotations, most TCR beta V segments showed up in productive rearrangements about 87% or about 30% of the time in an earlier analysis of several hundred of the donors. According to a later analysis, TCR association rates differed among HLA loci, with DRB1 alleles showing the most associated TCRs and HLA-C alleles showing the fewest. In the study, 150 to 200 TCR beta chains were listed as associated with cytomegalovirus. Several of the top co-occurrence clusters appeared to be linked to parvovirus B19, influenza, CMV and Epstein-Barr virus, according to a later analysis. In a later analysis, most CMV-associated TCR beta chains were found to appear HLA-restricted, with HLA associations seemingly driven largely by CMV exposure. A cluster of highly shared sequence variants was judged likely to be a technical artifact of the sequencing pipeline. While some public TCRs were present in many individuals, most TCR sequences turned up only very rarely across donors. Some IMGT-functional V segments, including TRBV6-2 and TRBV6-3, could not be distinguished by the 87-base-pair reads and were therefore excluded. The classifier was reported to diagnose cytomegalovirus status with high specificity and sensitivity in both the original cohort and the validation cohort. Correlated functional status among segregating V segments might reflect linkage disequilibrium, but an unknown experimental factor could not be ruled out. Presence/absence analyses assumed roughly uniform sequencing depth across donors, an assumption that may not hold. The authors suggested that the approach could potentially be generalized to other disease states and immunological phenotypes. V-gene and J-gene trimming of TCR beta chains was associated with a missense DCLRE1C variant in a later genetic analysis, and the association was replicated in an independent cohort. In vitro tests confirmed that a few of the cytomegalovirus-associated TCR beta chains recognize cytomegalovirus antigens. When HLA alleles, especially DR and DQ, strongly co-occurred, TCR associations were difficult to assign to individual alleles. In a later analysis, HLA-associated TCR beta chains were found to be more clonally expanded and to have lower generation probabilities than equally common non-associated chains. Because some donors lacked HLA typing at each locus, the association tests relied only on the typed subset. For the cohort, immune exposure information was limited to CMV serostatus. In a later analysis, some 18,000 TCR beta sequences were associated with specific HLA alleles at a false discovery rate of 0.05. The earlier analysis of approximately 560 of the donors excluded about 16 rarely observed V segments, including chromosome 9 orphons, because counts were too low. In this cohort, only TCR beta chains were sequenced, and detectable features were limited by the absence of alpha or paired-chain data.

Taken from cysteine to phenylalanine, the CDR3 has 13 residues. Here the CDR3 DNA is all that survives: 39 bases in frame from base 1. From the germline V gene, CDR1 is LGHNA and CDR2 is YSLEER. At the junction V is shortened by 8 bases and J by 7 bases; bases outside the gene matches: 3. The cohort was made up of under 800 healthy bone marrow donors. At the time of sampling, all cohort members were nominally healthy, though unrecorded immune exposures were likely present. The donor tested CMV seropositive, placing the donor among the 250 to 300 seropositive members of the cohort. A peripheral blood sample was collected from each donor, and TCR beta sequencing was performed on peripheral blood mononuclear cells. Genomic DNA extraction from the blood cell samples was performed with the Qiagen DNeasy Blood Extraction Kit. The library was built by means of the immunoSEQ multiplex PCR assay. For the multiplex PCR, a mixture combining 60 forward primers for TCR Vbeta segments and 13 reverse primers for TCR Jbeta segments was used. Amplification of the CDR3 region of rearranged TCR beta genes was performed with a multiplex PCR assay on genomic DNA. Amplified TCR beta libraries were sequenced as 87-base-pair reads on the Illumina HiSeq System. Concerning the study's data processing: Across the 600 to 700 repertoires, a later analysis counted some 80 million unique TCR beta chains, approximately 10 million of which were shared by at least two donors. Raw reads were error-corrected and collapsed into unique sequences with a nearest-neighbor algorithm that merged closely related sequences to remove PCR and sequencing errors. Alignment of CDR3 sequences to IMGT reference sequences was used to assign V, D and J gene segments. For a sequence to be retained, a match of at least six nucleotides to both a V gene segment and a J gene segment was required. A rearrangement counted as productive if the CDR3 had no stop codons and remained in frame with V and J, and every other rearrangement counted as non-productive. Following IMGT convention, CDR3 was defined as the stretch from the second conserved V-encoded cysteine to the conserved J-encoded phenylalanine. Sequences without an unambiguous match to a single V gene segment were excluded from the earlier analysis of a few hundred of the donors. In an earlier analysis of approximately 550 of the donors, V segments were called functional above 56.7% productive rearrangements and were called segregating when the between-donor standard deviation exceeded 5%. To diagnose cytomegalovirus status from the catalog of TCR beta chain sequences, a statistical classification framework was built. V and J gene assignment, in a later analysis, came from comparing TCR nucleotide sequences with IMGT/GENE-DB human TR gene sequences. In a later analysis, CDR3 sequences and most-parsimonious VDJ recombination scenarios were assigned using the TCRdist pipeline. A later analysis defined each TCR beta chain by its CDR3 amino acid sequence plus V-gene family, and excluded reads lacking a unique V-gene family. In a later analysis, 550 to 650 highly shared, low-generation-probability nucleotide sequences were removed to address suspected cross-contamination and a sequencing artifact. In a later analysis, a clonal expansion index was calculated for each public chain from normalized within-repertoire ranks of inferred template counts. In a later analysis, generation probabilities were computed with a VDJ recombination model fitted to out-of-frame rearrangements, and the resulting probabilities were checked against IGoR. In a later analysis, TCR-TCR, TCR-HLA and TCR-CMV co-occurrence was scored with hypergeometric tests, and a repertoire-size bias correction was applied to TCR pairs. To estimate false discovery rates, a later analysis permuted the HLA or CMV assignments 20 times. A later analysis grouped co-occurring TCRs with DBSCAN, adding TCRdist sequence similarity when clustering within HLA-allele-positive subsets. Repertoires with fewer than 30,000 or more than 120,000 public chains, plus five repertoires with anomalous nucleotide sharing, were excluded from co-occurrence clustering. TCRdb took this table from immuneACCESS and kept in-frame rearrangements with V and J called. Such tables lack part of the clones; where checked against another copy, unresolved V genes explain under half of the gap, and the rest is unexplained. The DNA gave D and trimming, while V, J and clone size come from that table. The sample contains about 190,000 clones, approximately 81% of them found a single time. About 1.9% of the sample comes from the top ten.

The TCR sequence derives from a woman aged 18-35 years in good health and CMV-seropositive. The V gene is TRBV4-3 and the J gene is TRBJ2-2; 11 of the junction bases match TRBD1. The sample comprised PBMCs. The DNA reads TGCGCCAGCCGCGGGACAGGGGGCGGGGAGCTGTTTTTT. It specifies CASRGTGGGELFF.